This T cell receptor beta chain appears in the sequencing data of a study of cytomegalovirus exposure and HLA in healthy donors. The PCR used 60 Vbeta and 13 Jbeta primers. Assay used: immunoSEQ multiplex PCR; TCRdb lists only in-frame clones, some missing. Seen here are 110,000 or so clones, 65% to 85% observed once, and the top ten hold 2% to 3%. Trimming removed 1 base at V and 0 bases at J, with 10 bases between. In germline, CDR1 is SSHAT, CDR2 FNYEAQ (reference sequence). This CDR3 has 16 residues. The V call is TRBV7-7, the J call TRBJ2-1; a possible D gene is TRBD2 (6 bases). The TCR originated in a young woman in good health and CMV-seronegative. Sample: PBMCs. The DNA for the CDR3 is TGTGCCAGCAGCTTAGTGGGGGGTGCCTCCTACAATGAGCAGTTCTTC. Encoded protein: CASSLVGGASYNEQFF.